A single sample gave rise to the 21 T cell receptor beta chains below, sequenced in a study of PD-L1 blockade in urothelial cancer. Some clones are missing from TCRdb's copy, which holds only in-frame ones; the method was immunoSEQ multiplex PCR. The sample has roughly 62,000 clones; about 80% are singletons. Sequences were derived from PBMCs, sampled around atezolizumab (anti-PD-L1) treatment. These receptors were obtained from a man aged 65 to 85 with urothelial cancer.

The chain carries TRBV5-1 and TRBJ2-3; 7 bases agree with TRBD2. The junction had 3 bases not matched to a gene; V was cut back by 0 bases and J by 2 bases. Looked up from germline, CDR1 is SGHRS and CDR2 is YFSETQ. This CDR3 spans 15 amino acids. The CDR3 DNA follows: TGCGCCAGCAGCTTGGACACTAGCGCCACAGATACGCAGTATTTT. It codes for CASSLDTSATDTQYF.

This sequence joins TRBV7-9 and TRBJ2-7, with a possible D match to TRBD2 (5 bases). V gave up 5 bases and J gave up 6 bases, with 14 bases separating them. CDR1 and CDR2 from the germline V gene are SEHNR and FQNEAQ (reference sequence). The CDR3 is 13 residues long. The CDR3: CASSRGPPGEQYF. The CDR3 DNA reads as TGTGCCAGCAGCAGAGGGCCCCCGGGCGAGCAGTACTTC.

The CDR3 nucleotides read TGTGCCAGCAGGCTGTCCGGACAGGGGATACCCGGGGAGCTGTTTTTT. Its protein is CASRLSGQGIPGELFF. V is TRBV2 and J is TRBJ2-2; TRBD1 matches at 9 bases. The CDR3 totals 16 residues. V lost 6 bases and J lost 6; bases outside the gene matches: 11. Germline CDR1 reads SNHLY; CDR2 reads FYNNEI.

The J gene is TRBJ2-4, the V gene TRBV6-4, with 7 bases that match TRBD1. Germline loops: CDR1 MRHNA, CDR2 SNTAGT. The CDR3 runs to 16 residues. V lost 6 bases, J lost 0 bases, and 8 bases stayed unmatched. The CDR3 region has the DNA TGTGCCAGCAGGGTACAGGGGCCCCTAGCCAAAAACATTCAGTACTTC. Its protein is CASRVQGPLAKNIQYF.

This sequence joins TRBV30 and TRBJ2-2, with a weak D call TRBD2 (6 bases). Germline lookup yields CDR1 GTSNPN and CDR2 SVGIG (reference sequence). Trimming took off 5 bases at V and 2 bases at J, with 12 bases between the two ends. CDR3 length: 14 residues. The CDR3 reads CAWSRGVNTGELFF. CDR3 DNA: TGTGCCTGGTCGCGCGGGGTTAACACCGGGGAGCTGTTTTTT.

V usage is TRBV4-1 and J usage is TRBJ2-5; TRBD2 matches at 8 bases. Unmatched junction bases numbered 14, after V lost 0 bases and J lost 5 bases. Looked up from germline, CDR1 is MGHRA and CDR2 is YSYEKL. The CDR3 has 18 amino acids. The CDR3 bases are TGCGCCAGCAGCCAAGATTTACTAGCGGTAACTTCTTTGGAGACCCAGTACTTC. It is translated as CASSQDLLAVTSLETQYF.

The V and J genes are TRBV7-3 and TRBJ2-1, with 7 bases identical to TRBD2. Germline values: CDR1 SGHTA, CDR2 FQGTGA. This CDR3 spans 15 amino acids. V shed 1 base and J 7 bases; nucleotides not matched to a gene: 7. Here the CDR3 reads CASSLNAGVSNEQFF. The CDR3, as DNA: TGTGCCAGCAGCTTAAATGCGGGAGTGAGTAATGAGCAGTTCTTC. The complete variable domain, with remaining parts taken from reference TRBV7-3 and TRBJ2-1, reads GAGVSQTPSNKVTEKGKYVELRCDPISGHTALYWYRQSLGQGPEFLIYFQGTGAADDSGLPNDRFFAVRPEGSVSTLKIQRTERGDSAVYLCASSLNAGVSNEQFFGPGTRLTVL.

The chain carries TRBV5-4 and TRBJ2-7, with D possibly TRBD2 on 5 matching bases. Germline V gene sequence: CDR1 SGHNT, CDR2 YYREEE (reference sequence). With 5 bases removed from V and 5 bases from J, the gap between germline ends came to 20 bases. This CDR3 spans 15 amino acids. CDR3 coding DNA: TGTGCCAGCAGACAAGCCCCCGGGCGGGTCCACGAGCAGTACTTC. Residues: CASRQAPGRVHEQYF.

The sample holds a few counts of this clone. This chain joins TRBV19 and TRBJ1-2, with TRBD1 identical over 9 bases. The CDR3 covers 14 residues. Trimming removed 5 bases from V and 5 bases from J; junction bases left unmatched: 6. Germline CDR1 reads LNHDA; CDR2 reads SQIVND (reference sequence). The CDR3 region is CASSDQQGAYGYTF. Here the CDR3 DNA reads TGTGCCAGTAGTGACCAACAGGGGGCGTATGGCTACACCTTC.

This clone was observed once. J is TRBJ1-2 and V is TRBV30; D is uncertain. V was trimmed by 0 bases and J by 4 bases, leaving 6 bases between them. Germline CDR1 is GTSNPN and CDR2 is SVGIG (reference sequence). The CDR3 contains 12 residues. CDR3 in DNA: TGTGCCTGGAGTGTACAATCCTATGGCTACACCTTC. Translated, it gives CAWSVQSYGYTF.

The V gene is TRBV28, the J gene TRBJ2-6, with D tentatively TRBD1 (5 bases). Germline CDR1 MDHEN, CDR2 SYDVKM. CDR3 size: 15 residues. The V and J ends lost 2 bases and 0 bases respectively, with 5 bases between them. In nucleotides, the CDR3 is TGTGCCAGCAGTTTAACAGGCTCTGGGGCCAACGTCCTGACTTTC. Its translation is CASSLTGSGANVLTF.

The CDR3 nucleotides read TGTGCCAGCAGTAAGCGGGATAGGGGGGAGACCCAGTACTTC. Translated: CASSKRDRGETQYF. J is TRBJ2-5 and V is TRBV21-1; TRBD2, the table's D call, was not compared with the DNA. TRBV21-1 is assigned pseudogene status. The CDR3 contains 14 residues.

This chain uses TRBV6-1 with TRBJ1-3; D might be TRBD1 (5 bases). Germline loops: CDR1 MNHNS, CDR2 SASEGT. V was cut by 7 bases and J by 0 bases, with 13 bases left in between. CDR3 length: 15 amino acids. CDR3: CASTSGVISGNTIYF. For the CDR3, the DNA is TGTGCCAGCACATCGGGGGTTATCTCTGGAAACACCATATATTTT.

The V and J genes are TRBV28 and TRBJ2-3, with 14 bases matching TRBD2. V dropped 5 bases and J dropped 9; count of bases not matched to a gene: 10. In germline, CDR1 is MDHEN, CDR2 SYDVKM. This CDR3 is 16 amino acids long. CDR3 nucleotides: TGTGCCAGCAGTCGGGGACTAGCGGGAGTTCGAGACACGCAGTATTTT. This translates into CASSRGLAGVRDTQYF.

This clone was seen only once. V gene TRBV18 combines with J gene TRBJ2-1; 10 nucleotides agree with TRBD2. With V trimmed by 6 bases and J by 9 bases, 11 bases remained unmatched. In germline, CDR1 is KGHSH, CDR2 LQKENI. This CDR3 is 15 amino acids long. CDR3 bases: TGTGCCAGCTCTCCCACCGGGACTAGCGAGGTTGAGCAGTTCTTC. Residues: CASSPTGTSEVEQFF.

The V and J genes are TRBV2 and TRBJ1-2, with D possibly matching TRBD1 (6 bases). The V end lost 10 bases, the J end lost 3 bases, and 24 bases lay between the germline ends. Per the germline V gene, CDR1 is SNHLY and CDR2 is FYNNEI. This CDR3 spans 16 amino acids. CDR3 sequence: CAISTGQGNVYYGYTF. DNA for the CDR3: TGTGCCATCTCGACGGGGCAGGGGAACGTATACTATGGCTACACCTTC.

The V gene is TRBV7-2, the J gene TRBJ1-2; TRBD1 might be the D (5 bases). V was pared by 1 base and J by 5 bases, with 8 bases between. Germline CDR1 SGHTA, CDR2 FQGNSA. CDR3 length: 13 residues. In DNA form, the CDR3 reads TGTGCCAGCAGCTTAGAACAGGATTATGGCTACACCTTC. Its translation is CASSLEQDYGYTF.

The CDR3 nucleotides are TGTGCCAGCAGCTTAGTGGAGTTCGGGACCCAGTACTTC. As protein: CASSLVEFGTQYF. The V and J genes are TRBV11-2 and TRBJ2-5; the D is unclear. Germline V gene data show CDR1 as SGHAT and CDR2 as FQNNGV. There are 13 residues in the CDR3. Trimming left V 1 base short and J 7 bases short, with 10 bases between.

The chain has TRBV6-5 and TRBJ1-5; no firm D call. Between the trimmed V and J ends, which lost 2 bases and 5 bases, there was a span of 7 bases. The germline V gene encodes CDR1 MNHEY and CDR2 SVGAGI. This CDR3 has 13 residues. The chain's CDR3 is CASSYQRDQPQHF. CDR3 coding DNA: TGTGCCAGCAGTTACCAACGGGATCAGCCCCAGCATTTT.

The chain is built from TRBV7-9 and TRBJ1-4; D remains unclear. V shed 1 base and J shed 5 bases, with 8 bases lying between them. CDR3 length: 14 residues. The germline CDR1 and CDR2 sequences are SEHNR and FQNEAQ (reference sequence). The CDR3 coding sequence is TGTGCCAGCAGCTTAGGCCGGTTGAATGAAAAACTGTTTTTT. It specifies CASSLGRLNEKLFF.

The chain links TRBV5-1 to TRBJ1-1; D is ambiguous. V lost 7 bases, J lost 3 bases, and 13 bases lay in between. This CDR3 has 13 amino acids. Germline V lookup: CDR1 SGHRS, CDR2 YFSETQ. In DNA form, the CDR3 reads TGCGCCAGCGGGGAGACGGTGGACACTGAAGCTTTCTTT. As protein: CASGETVDTEAFF.